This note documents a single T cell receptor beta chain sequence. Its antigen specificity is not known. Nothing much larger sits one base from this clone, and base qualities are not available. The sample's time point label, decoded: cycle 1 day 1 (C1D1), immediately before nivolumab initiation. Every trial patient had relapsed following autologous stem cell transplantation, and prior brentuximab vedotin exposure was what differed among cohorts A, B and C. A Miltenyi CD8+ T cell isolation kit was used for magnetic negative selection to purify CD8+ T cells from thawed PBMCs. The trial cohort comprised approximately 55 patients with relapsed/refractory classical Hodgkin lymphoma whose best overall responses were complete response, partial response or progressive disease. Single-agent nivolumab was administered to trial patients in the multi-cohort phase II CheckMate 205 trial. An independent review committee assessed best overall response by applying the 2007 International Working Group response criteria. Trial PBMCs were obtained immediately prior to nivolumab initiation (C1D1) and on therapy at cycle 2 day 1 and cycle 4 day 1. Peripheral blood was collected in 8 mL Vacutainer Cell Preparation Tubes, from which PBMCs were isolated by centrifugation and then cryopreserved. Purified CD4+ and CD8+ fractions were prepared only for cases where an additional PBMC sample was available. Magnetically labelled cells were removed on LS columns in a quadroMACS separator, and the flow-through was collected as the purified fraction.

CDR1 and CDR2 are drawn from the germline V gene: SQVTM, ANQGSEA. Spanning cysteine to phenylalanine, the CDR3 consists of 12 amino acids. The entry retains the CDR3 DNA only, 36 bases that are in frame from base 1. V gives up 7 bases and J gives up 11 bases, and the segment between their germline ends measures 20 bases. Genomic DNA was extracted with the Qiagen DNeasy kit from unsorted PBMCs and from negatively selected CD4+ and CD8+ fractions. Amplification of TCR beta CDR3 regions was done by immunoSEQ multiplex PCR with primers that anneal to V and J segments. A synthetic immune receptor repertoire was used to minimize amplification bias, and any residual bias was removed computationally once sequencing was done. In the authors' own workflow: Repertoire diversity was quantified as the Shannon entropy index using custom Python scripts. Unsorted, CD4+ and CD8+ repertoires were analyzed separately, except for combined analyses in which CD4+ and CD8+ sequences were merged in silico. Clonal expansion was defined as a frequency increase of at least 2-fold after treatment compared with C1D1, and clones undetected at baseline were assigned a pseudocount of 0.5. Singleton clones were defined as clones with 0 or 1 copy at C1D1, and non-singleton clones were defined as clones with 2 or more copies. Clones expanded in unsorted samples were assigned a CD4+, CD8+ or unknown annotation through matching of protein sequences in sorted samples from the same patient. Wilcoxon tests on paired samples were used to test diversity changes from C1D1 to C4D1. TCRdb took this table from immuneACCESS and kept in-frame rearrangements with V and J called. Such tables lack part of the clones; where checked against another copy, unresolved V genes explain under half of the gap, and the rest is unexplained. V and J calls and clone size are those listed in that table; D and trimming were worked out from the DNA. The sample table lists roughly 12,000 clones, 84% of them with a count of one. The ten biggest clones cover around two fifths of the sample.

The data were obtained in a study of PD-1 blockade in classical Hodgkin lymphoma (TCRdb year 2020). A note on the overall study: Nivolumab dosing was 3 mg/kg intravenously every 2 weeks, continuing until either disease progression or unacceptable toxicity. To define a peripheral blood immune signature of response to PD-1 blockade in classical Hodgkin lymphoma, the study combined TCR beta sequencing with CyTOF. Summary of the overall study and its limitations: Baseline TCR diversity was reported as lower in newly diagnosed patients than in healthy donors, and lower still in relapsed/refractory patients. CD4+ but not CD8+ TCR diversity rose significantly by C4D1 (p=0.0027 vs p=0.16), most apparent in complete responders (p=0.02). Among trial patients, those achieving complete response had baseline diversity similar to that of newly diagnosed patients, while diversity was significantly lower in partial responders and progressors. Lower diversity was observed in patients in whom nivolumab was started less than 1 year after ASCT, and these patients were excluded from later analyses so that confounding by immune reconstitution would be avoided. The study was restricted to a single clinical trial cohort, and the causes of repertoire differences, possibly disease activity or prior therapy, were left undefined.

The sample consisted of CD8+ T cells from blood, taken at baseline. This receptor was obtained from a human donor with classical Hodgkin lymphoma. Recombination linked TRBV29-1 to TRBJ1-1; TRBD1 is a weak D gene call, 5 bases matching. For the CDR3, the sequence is CSAERWETEAFF. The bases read TGCAGCGCAGAGCGTTGGGAGACAGAGGCTTTCTTT.